The rows below give T cell receptor beta chains drawn from one sample of a study of CD8+ T cells in alopecia areata. Data came from immunoSEQ multiplex PCR; TCRdb stores just in-frame clones and leaves some out. The sample shows 150,000 to 250,000 clones, more than 55% of them seen only once. The specimen comprised CD4+ T cells sorted from blood, sampled at week 4, from a patient treated with tofacitinib. The receptors stem from a human donor with alopecia areata. Both conserved end residues are part of each CDR3. D genes are given only for firm matches. A row's size may be missing; if present it is once, few, many or a size class.

CDR3 DNA: TGTGCCAGCACCCCCCAGGGGATGGTGACCCTCCACTTT
CDR3 protein: CASTPQGMVTLHF
J gene: TRBJ1-6
V gene: TRBV6-1
D gene: .
clone size: .

CDR3 DNA: TGCAGCGTTGACGGGGCACATGAGCAGTTCTTC
CDR3 protein: CSVDGAHEQFF
J gene: TRBJ2-1
V gene: TRBV29-1
D gene: .
clone size: .

CDR3 DNA: TGTGCCTGGAGTGTTATAAGCTATGGCTACACCTTC
CDR3 protein: CAWSVISYGYTF
J gene: TRBJ1-2
V gene: TRBV30
D gene: .
clone size: .

CDR3 DNA: TGTGCCAGCAGTTACTGGATGGGGACAGGGGACAACGAGCAGTACTTC
CDR3 protein: CASSYWMGTGDNEQYF
J gene: TRBJ2-7
V gene: TRBV6-6
D gene: TRBD1
clone size: .

CDR3 DNA: TGCGCCAGCAGCCAAGGTTGGGGACAAGATAACTATGGCTACACCTTC
CDR3 protein: CASSQGWGQDNYGYTF
J gene: TRBJ1-2
V gene: TRBV4-3
D gene: .
clone size: few

CDR3 DNA: TGTGCCAGCAGCTTTCGAGACCCTGGGGCCAACGTCCTGACTTTC
CDR3 protein: CASSFRDPGANVLTF
J gene: TRBJ2-6
V gene: TRBV5-6
D gene: .
clone size: .

CDR3 DNA: TGTGCCAGCAGCCTTGGGCCGACAGATACGCAGTATTTT
CDR3 protein: CASSLGPTDTQYF
J gene: TRBJ2-3
V gene: TRBV27
D gene: .
clone size: .

CDR3 DNA: TGTGCCAGCAGCCCGTTAACGCGTAATGAAAAACTGTTTTTT
CDR3 protein: CASSPLTRNEKLFF
J gene: TRBJ1-4
V gene: TRBV11-1
D gene: .
clone size: .

CDR3 DNA: TGTGCCAGCAGATCAGGACCCTACCCCCTCCACTTT
CDR3 protein: CASRSGPYPLHF
J gene: TRBJ1-6
V gene: TRBV6-5
D gene: .
clone size: .

CDR3 DNA: TGTGCCATCAGTGAAGAGGCCATCAGATATTTCTTC
CDR3 protein: CAISEEAIRYFF
J gene: TRBJ2-1
V gene: TRBV10-3
D gene: .
clone size: few

CDR3 DNA: TGTGCCAGCAGTTTATCTCTTCGAGAGACCCAGTACTTC
CDR3 protein: CASSLSLRETQYF
J gene: TRBJ2-5
V gene: TRBV27
D gene: .
clone size: .

CDR3 DNA: TGTGCCTGGAGTCCCCCCTGGGGGGGAGGCTATGGCTACACCTTC
CDR3 protein: CAWSPPWGGGYGYTF
J gene: TRBJ1-2
V gene: TRBV30
D gene: .
clone size: .

CDR3 DNA: TGTGCCATCAGTTCCCGCCAGGGGGAAGATGGCTACACCTTC
CDR3 protein: CAISSRQGEDGYTF
J gene: TRBJ1-2
V gene: TRBV10-3
D gene: TRBD1
clone size: few

CDR3 DNA: TGTGCCAGCAGCGCCGCCTACGAGCAGTACTTC
CDR3 protein: CASSAAYEQYF
J gene: TRBJ2-7
V gene: TRBV5-4
D gene: .
clone size: .

CDR3 DNA: TGTGCCAGCAGTAACCAGGGTTACGAGCAGTACTTC
CDR3 protein: CASSNQGYEQYF
J gene: TRBJ2-7
V gene: TRBV2
D gene: .
clone size: .

CDR3 DNA: TGTGCCTGTGATGCAACTAATGAAAAACTGTTTTTT
CDR3 protein: CACDATNEKLFF
J gene: TRBJ1-4
V gene: TRBV30
D gene: .
clone size: .

CDR3 DNA: TGTGCCAGCAGCGTAGCTTGGGGGAACACCGGGGAGCTGTTTTTT
CDR3 protein: CASSVAWGNTGELFF
J gene: TRBJ2-2
V gene: TRBV9
D gene: .
clone size: .

CDR3 DNA: TGTGCCAGCAGCTTAGCGCATCAGCGGGGGTGGGATGAGCAGTTCTTC
CDR3 protein: CASSLAHQRGWDEQFF
J gene: TRBJ2-1
V gene: TRBV7-9
D gene: TRBD2
clone size: .

CDR3 DNA: TGCGCCAGCAGCTTGCTTCCCCTCACTAGCGGGGGTACCTACGAGCAGTACTTC
CDR3 protein: CASSLLPLTSGGTYEQYF
J gene: TRBJ2-7
V gene: TRBV5-1
D gene: TRBD2
clone size: .

CDR3 DNA: TGTGCCAGCTCTCCGGACAGGGCGGACTACGAGCAGTACTTC
CDR3 protein: CASSPDRADYEQYF
J gene: TRBJ2-7
V gene: TRBV18
D gene: TRBD1
clone size: .

CDR3 DNA: TGTGCCAGCAGCAAACTAGCGGGGAACCACAATGAGCAGTTCTTC
CDR3 protein: CASSKLAGNHNEQFF
J gene: TRBJ2-1
V gene: TRBV5-4
D gene: TRBD2
clone size: few

CDR3 DNA: TGTGCCTCAACTGAGGGCAGAACCGATGGCTACACCTTC
CDR3 protein: CASTEGRTDGYTF
J gene: TRBJ1-2
V gene: TRBV30
D gene: .
clone size: .

CDR3 DNA: TGTGCCAGTAGTATTTATGGTCAAGAGACCCAGTACTTC
CDR3 protein: CASSIYGQETQYF
J gene: TRBJ2-5
V gene: TRBV19
D gene: .
clone size: .

CDR3 DNA: TGTGCCAGCAGCTCCGGGACAGGGGACTCACCCCTCCACTTT
CDR3 protein: CASSSGTGDSPLHF
J gene: TRBJ1-6
V gene: TRBV7-9
D gene: TRBD1
clone size: .

CDR3 DNA: TGTGCCAGCAGCTTAGGGGCAGGGCAATTTTCACCCCTCCACTTT
CDR3 protein: CASSLGAGQFSPLHF
J gene: TRBJ1-6
V gene: TRBV7-2
D gene: .
clone size: .

CDR3 DNA: TGTGCCAGCAGTGAGGGACTAGCGTGGCACAATGAGCAGTTCTTC
CDR3 protein: CASSEGLAWHNEQFF
J gene: TRBJ2-1
V gene: TRBV25-1
D gene: TRBD2
clone size: once

CDR3 DNA: TGCGCCAGCAGTGCCGGGACAGGGACTTATCGGGGCTACACCTTC
CDR3 protein: CASSAGTGTYRGYTF
J gene: TRBJ1-2
V gene: TRBV5-1
D gene: TRBD1
clone size: few